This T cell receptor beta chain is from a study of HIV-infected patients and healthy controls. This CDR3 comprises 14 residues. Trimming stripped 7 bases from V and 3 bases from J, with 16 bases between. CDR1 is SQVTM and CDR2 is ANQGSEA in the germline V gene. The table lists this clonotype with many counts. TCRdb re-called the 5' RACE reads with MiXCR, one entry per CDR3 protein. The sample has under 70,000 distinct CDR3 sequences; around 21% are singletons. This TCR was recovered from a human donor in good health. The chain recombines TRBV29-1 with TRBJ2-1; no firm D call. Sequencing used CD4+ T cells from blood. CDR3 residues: CSARIETYYNEQFF. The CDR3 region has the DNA TGCAGCGCTAGGATTGAGACATACTACAATGAGCAGTTCTTC.